A selection of T cell receptor beta chains follows, all from one sample in a study of T cell clones after liver transplantation. Profiling relied on immunoSEQ multiplex PCR, and the TCRdb table lists in-frame clones only, not all of them. The repertoire holds more than 45,000 clones, around 70% seen once, with approximately 2.8% in the top ten. The sample in question was CD4+ T cells from blood, obtained at the approximately 16-month timepoint. These TCRs come from a human patient who received a liver transplant. Some T cells may be the graft donor's. The CDR3 runs from the conserved cysteine through the conserved F or W. Each record gives: D gene, V gene, clone size, J gene, CDR3 protein, CDR3 DNA. A D gene is named only where the DNA matches it firmly. Clone size is stated in some rows and not others, as once, few, many or a class when expanded.

d_call: TRBD1; v_call: TRBV5-1; clone_size: NA; j_call: TRBJ1-4; cdr3_aa: CASSSSGTGEKLFF; cdr3_nt: TGCGCCAGCAGCTCCTCCGGGACAGGTGAAAAACTGTTTTTT
d_call: TRBD2; v_call: TRBV28; clone_size: NA; j_call: TRBJ2-3; cdr3_aa: CASSTRGGGADTQYF; cdr3_nt: TGTGCCAGCAGCACCCGCGGGGGGGGAGCAGATACGCAGTATTTT
d_call: TRBD1; v_call: TRBV10-3; clone_size: NA; j_call: TRBJ1-6; cdr3_aa: CAISEPQGTGGSPLHF; cdr3_nt: TGTGCCATCAGTGAGCCCCAAGGGACAGGAGGCTCACCCCTCCACTTT
d_call: TRBD2; v_call: TRBV5-4; clone_size: NA; j_call: TRBJ2-1; cdr3_aa: CASSPLAGSYNEQFF; cdr3_nt: TGTGCCAGCAGCCCGCTAGCGGGCTCCTACAATGAGCAGTTCTTC
d_call: NA; v_call: TRBV28; clone_size: NA; j_call: TRBJ2-2; cdr3_aa: CASSLNTGELFF; cdr3_nt: TGTGCCAGCAGTTTGAACACCGGGGAGCTGTTTTTT
d_call: NA; v_call: TRBV18; clone_size: NA; j_call: TRBJ2-1; cdr3_aa: CASSLRDTGYNEQFF; cdr3_nt: TGTGCCAGCTCACTCCGGGACACGGGTTACAATGAGCAGTTCTTC
d_call: NA; v_call: TRBV30; clone_size: NA; j_call: TRBJ2-5; cdr3_aa: CAWSRAFQETQYF; cdr3_nt: TGTGCCTGGAGTCGGGCATTCCAAGAGACCCAGTACTTC
d_call: NA; v_call: TRBV4-2; clone_size: NA; j_call: TRBJ2-1; cdr3_aa: CASSHPENVGNEQFF; cdr3_nt: TGTGCCAGCAGCCACCCAGAGAACGTAGGCAATGAGCAGTTCTTC
d_call: TRBD2; v_call: TRBV7-8; clone_size: NA; j_call: TRBJ2-1; cdr3_aa: CASSLGIRLAGGGEQFF; cdr3_nt: TGTGCCAGCAGCTTAGGGATCCGGCTAGCGGGAGGGGGTGAGCAGTTCTTC
d_call: TRBD1; v_call: TRBV30; clone_size: many; j_call: TRBJ1-1; cdr3_aa: CAWRQGAKTEAFF; cdr3_nt: TGTGCCTGGAGACAGGGGGCGAAAACTGAAGCTTTCTTT
d_call: NA; v_call: TRBV18; clone_size: NA; j_call: TRBJ1-1; cdr3_aa: CASSLRAENTEAFF; cdr3_nt: TGTGCCAGCTCACTTCGGGCAGAGAACACTGAAGCTTTCTTT
d_call: NA; v_call: TRBV18; clone_size: NA; j_call: TRBJ1-2; cdr3_aa: CASSDQGIVSF; cdr3_nt: TGTGCCAGCTCAGACCAGGGGATAGTGTCCTTC
d_call: TRBD1; v_call: TRBV29-1; clone_size: NA; j_call: TRBJ2-5; cdr3_aa: CSVRQGETQYF; cdr3_nt: TGCAGCGTTCGACAGGGAGAGACCCAGTACTTC
d_call: NA; v_call: TRBV9; clone_size: NA; j_call: TRBJ1-2; cdr3_aa: CASSVEGRFGYGYTF; cdr3_nt: TGTGCCAGCAGCGTAGAAGGCCGTTTTGGCTATGGCTACACCTTC
d_call: TRBD2; v_call: TRBV7-9; clone_size: NA; j_call: TRBJ2-1; cdr3_aa: CASSSGTSNEQFF; cdr3_nt: TGTGCCAGCAGCAGCGGGACTAGCAATGAGCAGTTCTTC
d_call: NA; v_call: TRBV18; clone_size: NA; j_call: TRBJ1-1; cdr3_aa: CASSTDLGYWYTEAFF; cdr3_nt: TGTGCCAGCTCAACGGACTTGGGGTATTGGTACACTGAAGCTTTCTTT
d_call: NA; v_call: TRBV29-1; clone_size: NA; j_call: TRBJ1-1; cdr3_aa: CSSGLGIGAFF; cdr3_nt: TGCAGCTCAGGACTTGGGATTGGAGCTTTCTTT
d_call: NA; v_call: TRBV6-1; clone_size: many; j_call: TRBJ1-1; cdr3_aa: CASSGDNSGEAFF; cdr3_nt: TGTGCCAGCAGTGGGGACAATTCGGGTGAAGCTTTCTTT
d_call: TRBD1; v_call: TRBV30; clone_size: NA; j_call: TRBJ1-3; cdr3_aa: CASPGTAGNTIYF; cdr3_nt: TGTGCCAGTCCGGGGACAGCTGGAAACACCATATATTTT
d_call: NA; v_call: TRBV19; clone_size: NA; j_call: TRBJ1-2; cdr3_aa: CASSMGQAPRGYTF; cdr3_nt: TGTGCCAGTAGTATGGGGCAGGCCCCGAGGGGCTACACCTTC
d_call: NA; v_call: TRBV18; clone_size: medium-sized; j_call: TRBJ1-2; cdr3_aa: CASSPSRDYGYTF; cdr3_nt: TGTGCCAGCTCACCCTCCAGGGACTATGGCTACACCTTC
d_call: TRBD1; v_call: TRBV4-3; clone_size: NA; j_call: TRBJ1-2; cdr3_aa: CASSQERQGARGYTF; cdr3_nt: TGCGCCAGCAGCCAAGAGAGACAGGGGGCGCGTGGCTACACCTTC
d_call: TRBD1; v_call: TRBV29-1; clone_size: once; j_call: TRBJ2-3; cdr3_aa: CSVPPGTGGSDTQYF; cdr3_nt: TGCAGCGTTCCTCCCGGGACAGGGGGCTCAGATACGCAGTATTTT
d_call: TRBD1; v_call: TRBV7-2; clone_size: many; j_call: TRBJ2-7; cdr3_aa: CASSLGLGVDRGSYEQYF; cdr3_nt: TGTGCCAGCAGCTTAGGATTGGGTGTGGACAGGGGCTCCTACGAGCAGTACTTC
d_call: NA; v_call: TRBV28; clone_size: NA; j_call: TRBJ1-3; cdr3_aa: CASTSSGNTIYF; cdr3_nt: TGTGCCAGCACCAGCTCTGGAAACACCATATATTTT
d_call: NA; v_call: TRBV5-6; clone_size: few; j_call: TRBJ2-2; cdr3_aa: CASSPPGWDGELFF; cdr3_nt: TGTGCCAGCAGCCCCCCCGGGTGGGACGGGGAGCTGTTTTTT
d_call: TRBD1; v_call: TRBV19; clone_size: NA; j_call: TRBJ1-5; cdr3_aa: CASSTLTGVQPQHF; cdr3_nt: TGTGCCAGTAGTACCCTGACAGGGGTACAGCCCCAGCATTTT
d_call: NA; v_call: TRBV7-8; clone_size: medium-sized; j_call: TRBJ1-1; cdr3_aa: CASSLGRSILNTEAFF; cdr3_nt: TGTGCCAGCAGCTTAGGTAGGAGTATCCTGAACACTGAAGCTTTCTTT
d_call: NA; v_call: TRBV6-6; clone_size: many; j_call: TRBJ1-2; cdr3_aa: CASSLLGGEYGYTF; cdr3_nt: TGTGCCAGCAGTTTATTAGGCGGAGAATATGGCTACACCTTC
d_call: TRBD2; v_call: TRBV6-6; clone_size: NA; j_call: TRBJ2-3; cdr3_aa: CASSYWGGRGTDTQYF; cdr3_nt: TGTGCCAGCAGTTACTGGGGCGGGAGAGGCACAGATACGCAGTATTTT
d_call: TRBD1; v_call: TRBV11-2; clone_size: NA; j_call: TRBJ2-2; cdr3_aa: CASSLSGQGARTGELFF; cdr3_nt: TGTGCCAGCAGCTTAAGCGGACAGGGGGCGAGGACCGGGGAGCTGTTTTTT
d_call: TRBD2; v_call: TRBV28; clone_size: NA; j_call: TRBJ2-7; cdr3_aa: CASNTPGTSAYEQYF; cdr3_nt: TGTGCCAGCAACACCCCCGGGACTAGCGCCTACGAGCAGTACTTC
d_call: NA; v_call: TRBV7-2; clone_size: NA; j_call: TRBJ1-1; cdr3_aa: CASSRTGLGRNTEASF; cdr3_nt: TGTGCCAGCAGCCGGACCGGGCTGGGACGGAACACTGAAGCTTCCTTT
d_call: NA; v_call: TRBV7-2; clone_size: NA; j_call: TRBJ1-1; cdr3_aa: CASSFYQAGTEAFF; cdr3_nt: TGTGCCAGCAGCTTTTATCAGGCCGGGACTGAAGCTTTCTTT
d_call: TRBD2; v_call: TRBV19; clone_size: NA; j_call: TRBJ2-3; cdr3_aa: CASSMDVRGSTDTQYF; cdr3_nt: TGTGCCAGTAGTATGGATGTGCGGGGGAGCACAGATACGCAGTATTTT
d_call: NA; v_call: TRBV5-1; clone_size: NA; j_call: TRBJ2-6; cdr3_aa: CASSLVGGALSGANVLTF; cdr3_nt: TGCGCCAGCAGCTTGGTTGGGGGCGCCCTCTCTGGGGCCAACGTCCTGACTTTC
d_call: NA; v_call: TRBV4-2; clone_size: NA; j_call: TRBJ1-5; cdr3_aa: CASSQGDGGTQPQHF; cdr3_nt: TGTGCCAGCAGCCAGGGAGATGGGGGAACTCAGCCCCAGCATTTT
d_call: TRBD1; v_call: TRBV30; clone_size: once; j_call: TRBJ1-1; cdr3_aa: CAWSVQGEGNTEAFF; cdr3_nt: TGTGCCTGGAGTGTACAGGGGGAGGGGAACACTGAAGCTTTCTTT
d_call: TRBD1; v_call: TRBV11-2; clone_size: NA; j_call: TRBJ2-7; cdr3_aa: CASSRDRGYEQYF; cdr3_nt: TGTGCCAGCAGCCGGGACAGGGGCTACGAGCAGTACTTC
d_call: NA; v_call: TRBV23-1; clone_size: NA; j_call: TRBJ2-2; cdr3_aa: CASSQSGESGPGELFF; cdr3_nt: TGCGCCAGCAGTCAATCTGGGGAGTCGGGGCCCGGGGAGCTGTTTTTT
d_call: TRBD1; v_call: TRBV6-4; clone_size: many; j_call: TRBJ1-3; cdr3_aa: CASRGLGQLTEYSGNTIYF; cdr3_nt: TGTGCCAGCAGGGGTCTGGGACAGCTCACTGAATACTCTGGAAACACCATATATTTT
d_call: TRBD1; v_call: TRBV19; clone_size: few; j_call: TRBJ2-1; cdr3_aa: CASSMDRGSYNEQFF; cdr3_nt: TGTGCCAGTAGTATGGACAGGGGTTCCTACAATGAGCAGTTCTTC
d_call: NA; v_call: TRBV29-1; clone_size: few; j_call: TRBJ2-2; cdr3_aa: CSVDLGYTGELFF; cdr3_nt: TGCAGCGTTGATCTGGGGTACACCGGGGAGCTGTTTTTT
d_call: TRBD1; v_call: TRBV5-6; clone_size: NA; j_call: TRBJ2-3; cdr3_aa: CASSPGTGQDTQYF; cdr3_nt: TGTGCCAGCAGCCCTGGGACAGGTCAAGATACGCAGTATTTT
d_call: TRBD1; v_call: TRBV7-2; clone_size: NA; j_call: TRBJ1-1; cdr3_aa: CASSGGLTGRTEAFF; cdr3_nt: TGTGCCAGCAGCGGGGGATTGACAGGGAGGACTGAAGCTTTCTTT
d_call: NA; v_call: TRBV7-2; clone_size: NA; j_call: TRBJ1-2; cdr3_aa: CASSDVSTYGYTF; cdr3_nt: TGTGCCAGCAGCGACGTGTCGACCTATGGCTACACCTTC
d_call: TRBD1; v_call: TRBV7-9; clone_size: once; j_call: TRBJ2-1; cdr3_aa: CASDGQGYNEQFF; cdr3_nt: TGTGCCAGCGACGGACAGGGCTACAATGAGCAGTTCTTC
d_call: NA; v_call: TRBV27; clone_size: NA; j_call: TRBJ1-1; cdr3_aa: CASSLSSHFSPNTEAFF; cdr3_nt: TGTGCCAGCAGTTTATCGAGTCATTTCTCACCGAACACTGAAGCTTTCTTT
d_call: NA; v_call: TRBV12-5; clone_size: NA; j_call: TRBJ1-1; cdr3_aa: CASGLVRRGEAFF; cdr3_nt: TGTGCTAGTGGTTTGGTAAGAAGGGGTGAAGCTTTCTTT
d_call: TRBD2; v_call: TRBV7-2; clone_size: NA; j_call: TRBJ2-2; cdr3_aa: CASTPGGTGELFF; cdr3_nt: TGTGCCAGCACTCCGGGGGGCACCGGGGAGCTGTTTTTT
d_call: NA; v_call: TRBV30; clone_size: NA; j_call: TRBJ2-2; cdr3_aa: CAWSWVGELFF; cdr3_nt: TGTGCCTGGAGCTGGGTCGGGGAGCTGTTTTTT
d_call: NA; v_call: TRBV5-1; clone_size: few; j_call: TRBJ2-1; cdr3_aa: CASSPTPSQGNEQFF; cdr3_nt: TGCGCCAGCAGCCCAACCCCCTCGCAGGGCAATGAGCAGTTCTTC
d_call: NA; v_call: TRBV5-4; clone_size: NA; j_call: TRBJ2-5; cdr3_aa: CASSSRDRETQYF; cdr3_nt: TGTGCCAGCAGCTCCCGGGACCGAGAGACCCAGTACTTC
d_call: NA; v_call: TRBV10-1; clone_size: few; j_call: TRBJ2-7; cdr3_aa: CARRLHEQYF; cdr3_nt: TGCGCCAGGAGGTTACACGAGCAGTACTTC
d_call: NA; v_call: TRBV19; clone_size: NA; j_call: TRBJ1-1; cdr3_aa: CASSIGNRQNTEAFF; cdr3_nt: TGTGCCAGTAGTATAGGCAACAGGCAGAACACTGAAGCTTTCTTT